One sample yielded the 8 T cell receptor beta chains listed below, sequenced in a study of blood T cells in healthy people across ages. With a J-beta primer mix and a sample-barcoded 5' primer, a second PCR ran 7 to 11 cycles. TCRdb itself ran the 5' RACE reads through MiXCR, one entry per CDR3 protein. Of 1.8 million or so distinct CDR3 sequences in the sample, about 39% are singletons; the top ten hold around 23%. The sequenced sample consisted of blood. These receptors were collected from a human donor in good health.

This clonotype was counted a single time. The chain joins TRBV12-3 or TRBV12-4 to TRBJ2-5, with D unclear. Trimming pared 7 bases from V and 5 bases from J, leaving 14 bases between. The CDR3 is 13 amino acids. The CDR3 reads CASNLGAVETQYF. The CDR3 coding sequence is TGTGCCAGCAACCTCGGAGCTGTCGAGACCCAGTACTTC.

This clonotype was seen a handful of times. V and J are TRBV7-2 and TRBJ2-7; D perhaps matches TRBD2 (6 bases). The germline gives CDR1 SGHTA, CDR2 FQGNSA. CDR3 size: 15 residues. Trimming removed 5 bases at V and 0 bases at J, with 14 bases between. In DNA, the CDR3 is TGTGCCAGCAGCCAAAGGGACTTCAACTCCTACGAGCAGTACTTC. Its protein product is CASSQRDFNSYEQYF.

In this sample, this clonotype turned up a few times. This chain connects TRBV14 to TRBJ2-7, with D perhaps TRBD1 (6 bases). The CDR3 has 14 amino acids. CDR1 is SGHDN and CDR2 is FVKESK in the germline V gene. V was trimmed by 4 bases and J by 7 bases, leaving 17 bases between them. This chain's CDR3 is CASSPNLDSLEQYF. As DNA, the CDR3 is TGTGCCAGCAGCCCAAATTTGGACAGCTTGGAGCAGTACTTC.

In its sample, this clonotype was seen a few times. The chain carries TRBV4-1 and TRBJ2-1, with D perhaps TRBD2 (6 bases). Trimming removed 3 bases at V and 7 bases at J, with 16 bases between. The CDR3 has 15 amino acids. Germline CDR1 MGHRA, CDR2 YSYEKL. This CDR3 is CASSQGTGVANEQFF. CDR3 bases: TGCGCCAGCAGCCAGGGTACGGGGGTCGCGAATGAGCAGTTCTTC.

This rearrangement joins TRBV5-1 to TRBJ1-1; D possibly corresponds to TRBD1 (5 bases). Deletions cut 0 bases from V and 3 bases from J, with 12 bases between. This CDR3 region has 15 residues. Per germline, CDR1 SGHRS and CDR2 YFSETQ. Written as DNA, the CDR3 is TGCGCCAGCAGCTTGGCGACAGCTTTGGACACTGAAGCTTTCTTT. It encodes CASSLATALDTEAFF.

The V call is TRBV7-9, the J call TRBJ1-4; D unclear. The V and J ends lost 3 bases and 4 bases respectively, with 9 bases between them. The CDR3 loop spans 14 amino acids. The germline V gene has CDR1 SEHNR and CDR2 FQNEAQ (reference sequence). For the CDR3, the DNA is TGTGCCAGCAGCTTGCAGGCCCTTAATGAAAAACTGTTTTTT. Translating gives CASSLQALNEKLFF.

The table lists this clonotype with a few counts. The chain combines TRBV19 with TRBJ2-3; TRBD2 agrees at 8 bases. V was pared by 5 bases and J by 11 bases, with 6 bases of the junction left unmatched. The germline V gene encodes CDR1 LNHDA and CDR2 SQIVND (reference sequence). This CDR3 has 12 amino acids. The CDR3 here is CASSSRGGGQYF. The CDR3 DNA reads TGTGCCAGTAGTTCCCGGGGGGGCGGGCAGTATTTT.

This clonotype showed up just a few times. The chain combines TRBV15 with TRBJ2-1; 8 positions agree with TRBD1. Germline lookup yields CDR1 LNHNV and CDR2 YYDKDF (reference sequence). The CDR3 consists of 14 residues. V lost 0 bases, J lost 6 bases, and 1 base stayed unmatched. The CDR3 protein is CATSREDRVNEQFF. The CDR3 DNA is TGTGCCACCAGCAGAGAGGACAGGGTCAATGAGCAGTTCTTC.